These T cell receptor beta chains were read from a single sample in a study of cytomegalovirus exposure and HLA in healthy donors. The protocol was immunoSEQ multiplex PCR, while the TCRdb copy is restricted to in-frame clones and leaves out a portion. The sample shows about 64,000 clones, roughly two thirds of them seen only once. Sequenced: PBMCs. Receptor source: a male donor in good health and CMV-seropositive. The conserved cysteine and the conserved F or W are not part of the CDR3 here. A row's size may be missing; if present it is once, few, many or a size class.

V gene,clone size,J gene,CDR3 protein
TRBV18,.,TRBJ2-5,ASSPLQGGQETQY
TRBV19,few,TRBJ2-2,ASRVWGRSNTGELF
TRBV5-5,few,TRBJ1-5,ASSSGWTGGNQPQH
TRBV27,.,TRBJ2-2,ASSGRTSRNTGELF
TRBV19,.,TRBJ2-3,ASSSRGTGTDTQY
TRBV2,.,TRBJ2-1,ASSGSLGAGNEQF
TRBV21-1,.,TRBJ2-3,ASPRNTDTQY
TRBV7-9,.,TRBJ2-3,ASSRGSGGGPSTDTQY
TRBV9,few,TRBJ1-1,ASSLGSNTEAF
TRBV27,.,TRBJ2-3,ASTSTDTQY
TRBV6-5,few,TRBJ1-1,ASGRMNTEAF
TRBV4-1,.,TRBJ1-1,ASSLGNTEAF
TRBV20-1,few,TRBJ1-1,SAQRRTEAF
TRBV9,.,TRBJ1-2,ASSGQGRRNYGYT
TRBV4-3,.,TRBJ1-2,ASSQDGAGPTSGYT
TRBV11-2,.,TRBJ1-1,ASRPGTGNTEAF
TRBV19,.,TRBJ1-6,ASSIDGGRAPLH
TRBV5-1,.,TRBJ1-5,ASSLEGDSNQPQH
TRBV14,.,TRBJ2-7,ASSPTGYEQY
TRBV5-1,.,TRBJ2-7,ASSWVRTGSYEQY
TRBV7-2,once,TRBJ1-2,ASSFGGNGYT
TRBV5-5,.,TRBJ1-3,ASSPHSGNTIY
TRBV29-1,.,TRBJ2-7,SVETGEDGGYEQY
TRBV6-6,.,TRBJ1-6,ASTRLFSSPLH
TRBV2,.,TRBJ1-1,ASSEVPGLAEAF
TRBV19,.,TRBJ1-3,ASSPGSTGNTIY
TRBV27,.,TRBJ1-4,ASSGVGQGSVKLF
TRBV6-5,.,TRBJ1-2,ASSTGGYGYT
TRBV5-4,.,TRBJ2-5,ASSLTGVQETQY
TRBV7-2,.,TRBJ2-7,ASSPLAVNRDEQY
TRBV7-9,.,TRBJ2-5,ASSLAETQLETQY
TRBV5-4,.,TRBJ1-1,ASRSGGGATMNTEAF
TRBV9,.,TRBJ2-7,ASSVGGQGAEQY
TRBV4-3,.,TRBJ2-1,ASSPYLGQISYNEQF
TRBV7-9,.,TRBJ2-3,ASSLEGTDTQY
TRBV18,.,TRBJ2-2,ASSPRGQGNTGELF
TRBV6-6,.,TRBJ1-1,ASSYPQGAGEAF
TRBV7-9,few,TRBJ1-1,ASSPSDGGVNTEAF
TRBV5-1,.,TRBJ2-7,ASSPLGTGGEQY
TRBV2,.,TRBJ2-7,ASSEGRDPRNYEQY
TRBV6-1,many,TRBJ1-2,ASSVPGTEGYT
TRBV18,.,TRBJ2-3,ASSLSNTDTQY
TRBV6-1,once,TRBJ1-1,ASRDLGQARTEAF
TRBV6-5,.,TRBJ2-7,ASRTGPMNEQY
TRBV5-1,.,TRBJ2-7,ASSLAQQGSTSPYEQY
TRBV7-9,.,TRBJ1-2,ASSLSLTGGNGYT
TRBV6-5,.,TRBJ1-5,ASSPLRGSNQPQH
TRBV6-1,.,TRBJ1-6,ASSELVPPLH
TRBV18,.,TRBJ2-7,ASSPREQGSYEQY
TRBV5-1,.,TRBJ2-3,ASRQTGTRGDTQY
TRBV11-2,few,TRBJ2-7,ASSFHGYEQY
TRBV29-1,.,TRBJ2-7,SVERAGDIYEQY
TRBV4-3,once,TRBJ1-3,ASSQDADSSGNTIY
TRBV7-2,.,TRBJ2-6,ASSLTGANVLT
TRBV5-1,.,TRBJ2-7,ASSSPGLGAYEQY
TRBV27,.,TRBJ2-3,ASRARDRGTDTQY
TRBV25-1,few,TRBJ1-4,ASSELGTGDEKLF